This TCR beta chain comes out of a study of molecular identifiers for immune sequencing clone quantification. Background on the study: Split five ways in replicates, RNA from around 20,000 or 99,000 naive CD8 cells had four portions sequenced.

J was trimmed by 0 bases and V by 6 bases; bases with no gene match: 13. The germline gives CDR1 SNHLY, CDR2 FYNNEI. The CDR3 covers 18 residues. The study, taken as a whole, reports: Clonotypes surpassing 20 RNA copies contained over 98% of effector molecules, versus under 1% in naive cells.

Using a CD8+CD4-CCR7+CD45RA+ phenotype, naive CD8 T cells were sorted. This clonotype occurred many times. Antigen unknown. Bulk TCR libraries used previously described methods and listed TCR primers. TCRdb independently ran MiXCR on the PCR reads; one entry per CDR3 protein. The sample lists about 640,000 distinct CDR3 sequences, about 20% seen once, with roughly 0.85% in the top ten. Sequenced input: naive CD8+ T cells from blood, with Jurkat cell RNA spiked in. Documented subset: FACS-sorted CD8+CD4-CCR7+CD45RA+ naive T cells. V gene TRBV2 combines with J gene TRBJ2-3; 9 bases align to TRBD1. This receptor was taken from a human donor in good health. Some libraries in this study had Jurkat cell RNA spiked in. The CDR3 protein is CASSPGFGTGQSTDTQYF. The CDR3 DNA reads TGTGCCAGCAGCCCTGGTTTTGGGACAGGGCAAAGCACAGATACGCAGTATTTT.